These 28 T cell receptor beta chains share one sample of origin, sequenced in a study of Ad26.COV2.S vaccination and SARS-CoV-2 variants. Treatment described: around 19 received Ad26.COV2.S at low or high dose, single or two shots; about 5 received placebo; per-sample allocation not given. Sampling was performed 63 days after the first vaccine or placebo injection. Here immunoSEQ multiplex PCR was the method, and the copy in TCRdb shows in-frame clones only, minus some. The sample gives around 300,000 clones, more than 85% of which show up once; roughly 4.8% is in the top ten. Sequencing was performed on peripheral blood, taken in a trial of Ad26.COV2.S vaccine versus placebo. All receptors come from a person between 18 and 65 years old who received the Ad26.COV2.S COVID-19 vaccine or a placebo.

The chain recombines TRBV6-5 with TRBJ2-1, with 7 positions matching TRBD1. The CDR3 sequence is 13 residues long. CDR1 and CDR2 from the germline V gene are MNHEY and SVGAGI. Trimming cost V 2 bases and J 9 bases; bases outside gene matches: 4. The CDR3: CASSYLQGSEQFF. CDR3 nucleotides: TGTGCCAGCAGTTACCTACAGGGGAGTGAGCAGTTCTTC.

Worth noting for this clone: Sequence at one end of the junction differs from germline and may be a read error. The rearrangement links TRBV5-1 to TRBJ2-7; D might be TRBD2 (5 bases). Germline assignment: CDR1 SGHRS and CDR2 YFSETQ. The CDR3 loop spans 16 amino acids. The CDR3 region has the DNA TGCGCCAGCAGCTTGGAGGGCGAGAGTGAGGCCTACGAGCGGTGCTTC. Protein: CASSLEGESEAYERCF.

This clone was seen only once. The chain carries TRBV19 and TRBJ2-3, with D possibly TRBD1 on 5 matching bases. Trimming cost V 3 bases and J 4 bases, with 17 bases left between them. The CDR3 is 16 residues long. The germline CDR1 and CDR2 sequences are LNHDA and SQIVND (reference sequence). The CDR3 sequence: CASSIRSKQGSDTQYF. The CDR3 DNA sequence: TGTGCCAGTAGTATCAGGTCGAAGCAGGGTTCAGATACGCAGTATTTT.

CDR3 DNA sequence: TGTGCCAGCAGTGTAAACCCGAACTATGGCTACACCTTC. The encoded protein is CASSVNPNYGYTF. V is TRBV2 and J is TRBJ1-2; D unresolved. V shed 4 bases and J shed 2 bases, with 8 bases lying between them. The CDR3 covers 13 residues. Germline CDR1 and CDR2: SNHLY and FYNNEI.

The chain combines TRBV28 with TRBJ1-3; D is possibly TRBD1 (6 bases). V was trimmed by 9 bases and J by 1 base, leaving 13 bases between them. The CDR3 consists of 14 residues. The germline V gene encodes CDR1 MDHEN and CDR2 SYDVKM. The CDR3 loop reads CASTEQGSGNTIYF. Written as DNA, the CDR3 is TGTGCCAGTACCGAACAGGGTTCTGGAAACACCATATATTTT.

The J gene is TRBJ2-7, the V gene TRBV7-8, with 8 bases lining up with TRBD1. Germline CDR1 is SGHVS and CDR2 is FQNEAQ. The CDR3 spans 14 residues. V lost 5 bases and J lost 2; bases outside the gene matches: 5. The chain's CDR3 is CASSATGEAYEQYF. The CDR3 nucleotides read TGTGCCAGCAGCGCGACAGGGGAGGCCTACGAGCAGTACTTC.

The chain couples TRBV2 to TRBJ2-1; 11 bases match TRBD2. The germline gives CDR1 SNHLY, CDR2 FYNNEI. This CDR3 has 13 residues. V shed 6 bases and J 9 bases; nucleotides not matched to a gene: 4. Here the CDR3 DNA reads TGTGCCAGCAGACTAGCGGGAGTAAGTGAGCAGTTCTTC. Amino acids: CASRLAGVSEQFF.

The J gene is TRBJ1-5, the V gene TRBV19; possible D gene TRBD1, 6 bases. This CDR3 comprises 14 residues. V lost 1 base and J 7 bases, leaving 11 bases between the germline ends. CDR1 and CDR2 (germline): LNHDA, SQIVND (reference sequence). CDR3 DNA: TGTGCCAGTAGTATAGGGGGGCCGGGGCAGCCCCAGCATTTT. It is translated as CASSIGGPGQPQHF.

CDR3 sequence (DNA): TGCAGCGCCCGGACAGAATCTGGGGCCAACGTCCTGACTTTC. It translates to CSARTESGANVLTF. The chain employs TRBV29-1 and TRBJ2-6; D may be TRBD1 (6 bases). V shed 7 bases and J shed 1 base, with 11 bases lying between them. CDR3 length equals 14 residues. Germline V gene lookup returns CDR1 SQVTM and CDR2 ANQGSEA.

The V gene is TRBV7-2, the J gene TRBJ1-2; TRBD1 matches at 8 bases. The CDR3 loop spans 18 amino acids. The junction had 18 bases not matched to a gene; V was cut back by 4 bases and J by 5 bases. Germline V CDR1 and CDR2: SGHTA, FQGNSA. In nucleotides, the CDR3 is TGTGCCAGCAGCTCCCGAGAAACAAGACAGGGGACGAAATATGGCTACACCTTC. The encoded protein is CASSSRETRQGTKYGYTF.

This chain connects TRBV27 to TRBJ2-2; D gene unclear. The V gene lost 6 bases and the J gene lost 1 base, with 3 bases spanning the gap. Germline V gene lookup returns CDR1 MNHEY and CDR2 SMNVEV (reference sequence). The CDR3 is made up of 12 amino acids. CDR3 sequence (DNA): TGTGCCAGCAGGGGGAACACCGGGGAGCTGTTTTTT. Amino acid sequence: CASRGNTGELFF.

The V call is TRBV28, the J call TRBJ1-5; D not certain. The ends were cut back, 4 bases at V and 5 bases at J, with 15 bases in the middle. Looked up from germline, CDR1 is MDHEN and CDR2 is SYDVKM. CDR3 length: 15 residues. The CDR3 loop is CASSSTPLKDQPQHF. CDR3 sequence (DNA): TGTGCCAGCAGTTCCACCCCCCTTAAGGATCAGCCCCAGCATTTT.

The DNA of the CDR3 is TGTGCCATCAGTGAAAATTCGGGGGCGGAGGGCAAAAACATTCAGTACTTC. This sequence encodes CAISENSGAEGKNIQYF. V is TRBV10-3 and J is TRBJ2-4; D may correspond to TRBD1 or TRBD2 (6 bases each). Trimming shortened V by 3 bases and J by 3 bases, and 18 bases separated the two germline ends. CDR3 length: 17 amino acids. Germline V lookup: CDR1 ENHRY, CDR2 SYGVKD.

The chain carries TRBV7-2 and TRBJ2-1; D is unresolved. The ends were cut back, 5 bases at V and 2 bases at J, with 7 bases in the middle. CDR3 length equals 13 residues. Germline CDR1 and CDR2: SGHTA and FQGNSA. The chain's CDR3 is CASSPVTYNEQFF. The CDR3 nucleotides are TGTGCCAGCAGCCCGGTCACCTACAATGAGCAGTTCTTC. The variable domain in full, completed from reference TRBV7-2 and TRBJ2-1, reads GAGVSQSPSNKVTEKGKDVELRCDPISGHTALYWYRQSLGQGLEFLIYFQGNSAPDKSGLPSDRFSAERTGGSVSTLTIQRTQQEDSAVYLCASSPVTYNEQFFGPGTRLTVL.

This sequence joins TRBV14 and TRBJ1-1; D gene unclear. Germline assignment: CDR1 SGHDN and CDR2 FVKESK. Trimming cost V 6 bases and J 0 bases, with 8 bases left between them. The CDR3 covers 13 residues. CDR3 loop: CASSPEMNTEAFF. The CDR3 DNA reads TGTGCCAGCAGTCCAGAGATGAACACTGAAGCTTTCTTT.

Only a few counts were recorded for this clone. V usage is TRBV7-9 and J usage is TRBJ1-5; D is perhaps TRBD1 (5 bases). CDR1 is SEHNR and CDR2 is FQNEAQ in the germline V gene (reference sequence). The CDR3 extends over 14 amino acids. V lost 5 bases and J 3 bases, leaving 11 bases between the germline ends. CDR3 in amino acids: CASSPPGLNQPQHF. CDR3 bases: TGTGCCAGCAGCCCTCCAGGGCTCAATCAGCCCCAGCATTTT.

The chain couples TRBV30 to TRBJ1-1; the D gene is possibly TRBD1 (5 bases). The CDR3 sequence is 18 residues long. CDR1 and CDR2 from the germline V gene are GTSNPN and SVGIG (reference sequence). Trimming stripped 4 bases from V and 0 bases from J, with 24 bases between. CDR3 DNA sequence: TGTGCCTGGAACCTCGTAGACACGCCGGGACCCTTGAACACTGAAGCTTTCTTT. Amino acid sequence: CAWNLVDTPGPLNTEAFF.

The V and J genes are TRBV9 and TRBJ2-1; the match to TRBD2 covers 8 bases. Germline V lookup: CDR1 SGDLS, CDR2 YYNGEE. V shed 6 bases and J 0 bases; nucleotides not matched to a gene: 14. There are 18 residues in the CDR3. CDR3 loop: CASTPGLVFIGSYNEQFF. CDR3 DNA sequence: TGTGCCAGCACCCCGGGACTAGTGTTCATAGGCTCCTACAATGAGCAGTTCTTC.

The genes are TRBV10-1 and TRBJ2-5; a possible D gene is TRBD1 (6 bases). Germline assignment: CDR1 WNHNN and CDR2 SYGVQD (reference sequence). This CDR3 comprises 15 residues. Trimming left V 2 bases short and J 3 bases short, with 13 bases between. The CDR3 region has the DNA TGCGCCAGCAGTGAGGGCTATGGGGGCGAAGAGACCCAGTACTTC. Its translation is CASSEGYGGEETQYF.

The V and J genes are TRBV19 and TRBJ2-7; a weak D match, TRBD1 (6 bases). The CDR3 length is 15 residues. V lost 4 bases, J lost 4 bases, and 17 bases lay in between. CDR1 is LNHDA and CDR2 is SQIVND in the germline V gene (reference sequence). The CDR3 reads CASSTRAGTTYEQYF. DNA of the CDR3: TGTGCCAGTAGTACCAGAGCCGGGACAACTTACGAGCAGTACTTC. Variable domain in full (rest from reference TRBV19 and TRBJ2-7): DGGITQSPKYLFRKEGQNVTLSCEQNLNHDAMYWYRQDPGQGLRLIYYSQIVNDFQKGDIAEGYSVSREKKESFPLTVTSAQKNPTAFYLCASSTRAGTTYEQYFGPGTRLTVT.

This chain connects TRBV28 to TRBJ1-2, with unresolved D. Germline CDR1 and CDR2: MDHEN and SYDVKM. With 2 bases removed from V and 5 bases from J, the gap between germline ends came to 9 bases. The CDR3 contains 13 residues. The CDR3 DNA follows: TGTGCCAGCAGTTTAGTACGGTTATATGGCTACACCTTC. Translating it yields CASSLVRLYGYTF.

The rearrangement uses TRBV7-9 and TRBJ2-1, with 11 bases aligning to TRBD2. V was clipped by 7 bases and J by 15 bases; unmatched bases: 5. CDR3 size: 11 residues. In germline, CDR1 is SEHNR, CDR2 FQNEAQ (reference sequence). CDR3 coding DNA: TGTGCCAGCACACTAGCGGGAGAACCGTTCTTC. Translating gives CASTLAGEPFF.

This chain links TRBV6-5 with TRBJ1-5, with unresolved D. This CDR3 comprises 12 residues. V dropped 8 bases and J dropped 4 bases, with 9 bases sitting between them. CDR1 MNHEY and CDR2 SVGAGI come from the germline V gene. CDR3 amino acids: CASSQLNQPQHF. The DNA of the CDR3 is TGTGCCAGCTCGCAGCTGAATCAGCCCCAGCATTTT.

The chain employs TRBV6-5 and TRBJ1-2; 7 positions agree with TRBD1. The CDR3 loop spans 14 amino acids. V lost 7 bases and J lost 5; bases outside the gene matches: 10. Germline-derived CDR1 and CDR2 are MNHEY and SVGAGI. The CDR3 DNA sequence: TGTGCCAGCAAAGATGGCCGGGACAGTTATGGCTACACCTTC. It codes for CASKDGRDSYGYTF.

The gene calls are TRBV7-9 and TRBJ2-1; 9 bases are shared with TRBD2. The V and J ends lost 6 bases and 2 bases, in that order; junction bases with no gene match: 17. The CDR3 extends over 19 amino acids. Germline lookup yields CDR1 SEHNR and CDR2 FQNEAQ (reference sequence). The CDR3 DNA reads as TGTGCCAGCAGTGAGCGGGAGGACGTTTTCGGTGGAACCTACAATGAGCAGTTCTTC. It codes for CASSEREDVFGGTYNEQFF.

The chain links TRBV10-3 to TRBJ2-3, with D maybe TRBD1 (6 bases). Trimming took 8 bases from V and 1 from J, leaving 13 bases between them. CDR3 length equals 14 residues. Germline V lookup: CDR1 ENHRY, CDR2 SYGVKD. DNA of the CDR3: TGTGCCATCTCCGAGGGGGATGGCACAGATACGCAGTATTTT. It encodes CAISEGDGTDTQYF.

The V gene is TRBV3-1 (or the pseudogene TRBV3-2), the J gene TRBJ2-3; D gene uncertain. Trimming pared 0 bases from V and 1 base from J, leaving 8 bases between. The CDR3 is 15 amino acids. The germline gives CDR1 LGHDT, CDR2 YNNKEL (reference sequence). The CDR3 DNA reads TGTGCCAGCAGCCAAGAAGGGATCGGCACAGATACGCAGTATTTT. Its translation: CASSQEGIGTDTQYF.

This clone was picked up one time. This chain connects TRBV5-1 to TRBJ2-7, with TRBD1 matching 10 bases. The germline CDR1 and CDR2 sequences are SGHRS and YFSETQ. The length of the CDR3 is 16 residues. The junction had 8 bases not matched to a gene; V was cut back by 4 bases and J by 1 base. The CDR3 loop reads CASSNPGQGTSYEQYF. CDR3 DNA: TGCGCCAGCAGCAACCCGGGACAGGGGACATCCTACGAGCAGTACTTC.